This record covers a single TCR beta chain. In its sample, this clonotype was seen many times. Its antigen has not been determined. Per-base qualities were not stored, and no clone one base away is much larger. Instrument used: Illumina HiSeq 2000. Multiplex PCR amplification was used to build the TCR beta chain libraries. High-throughput sequencing was used to analyze the amplified TCR beta chain products. TCRdb took the public reads, trimmed them with fastp at Q25, ran MiXCR for clone calling and kept in-frame beta chains. Entries that share a CDR3 protein sequence are merged under the most common genes and DNA. The sample table shows 66,000 or so distinct CDR3 sequences, and roughly 44% are seen once. 8.4% of the sample belongs to the ten largest clones. These data come from a study of breast tumors, draining lymph nodes, adjacent tissues (dated by TCRdb to the mid-2010s). In the study overall: In breast cancer patients, the study compared the TCR beta repertoires of tumor, adjacent nontumor tissue and axillary lymph nodes. The study aimed to assess the relationships and possible T-cell exchange between tumor, surrounding tissue and draining lymph node repertoires in human breast cancer.

General study outcomes and caveats: The similarity between tumor and nontumor tissue repertoires was significantly greater in luminal-like breast cancer than in basal-like breast cancer. The study presented the conclusion that tumor T cells originate in lymph nodes as consistent with a hypothesis, not as something directly demonstrated. A scenario in which most tumor T cells derive from the lymph node and then expand within tumor tissue was judged to be consistent with the data. T-cell repertoire diversity in tumors was found to be lower than in lymph nodes but higher than in nontumor tissue, and preferential V and J gene usage was observed.

The junction shows trimming of 6 bases on V and 7 bases on J, and the gene matches do not reach 8 bases of it. Spanning cysteine to phenylalanine, the CDR3 consists of 13 amino acids. The read is trimmed to its CDR3 DNA, 39 bases read in frame from base 1. This TCR derives from a female donor with breast cancer. Some clones in this sample may be carry-over from other donors' samples. The V gene is TRBV12-3 or TRBV12-4 and the J gene is TRBJ1-2; the junction holds 7 bases that match TRBD1. Specimen: breast tumor tissue. The sequenced DNA: TGTGCCAGCAGCCTTCAGGGGGTTGGTGGCTACACCTTC. The resulting protein is CASSLQGVGGYTF.